This entry lists 25 T cell receptor beta chains sequenced from one sample in a study of cytomegalovirus exposure and HLA in healthy donors (dated by TCRdb to the late 2010s). The library was produced with the immunoSEQ multiplex PCR assay. In its TCRdb copy, this immuneACCESS table keeps in-frame sequences only and misses some clones. Where compared with another copy, unresolved V genes explain less than half of these, and the others have no known cause. In all, the sample holds 59,000 or so clones, and roughly nine tenths of those were seen once. Of the sample, about 15% falls within the top ten clones. Specimen: PBMCs. The receptors originated from a woman aged 18-35 years in good health and CMV-seronegative.

This chain connects TRBV10-3 to TRBJ2-7; 8 bases agree with TRBD1. Trimming at V came to 6 bases and at J to 4 bases, leaving 2 bases not matched to a gene. Germline CDR1 ENHRY, CDR2 SYGVKD. The CDR3 is 12 residues long. The CDR3 sequence is CAISGQGYEQYF. The DNA for the CDR3 is TGTGCCATCAGCGGACAGGGATACGAGCAGTACTTC.

The rearrangement links TRBV16 to TRBJ1-5; 7 positions match TRBD1. V was clipped by 3 bases and J by 2 bases; unmatched bases: 7. The germline gives CDR1 KGHSY, CDR2 FQNENV. This CDR3 is 16 amino acids long. The CDR3 is CASSHIDRAGNQPQHF. DNA for the CDR3: TGTGCCAGCAGCCATATCGACAGGGCTGGCAATCAGCCCCAGCATTTT.

The V gene is TRBV5-1, the J gene TRBJ2-7; 9 nucleotides line up with TRBD1. This CDR3 is built from 16 residues. Germline values: CDR1 SGHRS, CDR2 YFSETQ. Trimming cost V 4 bases and J 3 bases; bases outside gene matches: 11. Here the CDR3 DNA reads TGCGCCAGCAGCGCCGGTGGGACAGGGTCCGACTACGAGCAGTACTTC. As protein: CASSAGGTGSDYEQYF.

This chain connects TRBV5-6 to TRBJ2-7, with TRBD1 matching 7 bases. CDR1 SGHDT and CDR2 YYEEEE come from the germline V gene. The CDR3 spans 16 residues. V lost 6 bases to trimming and J lost 0 bases; unmatched junction nucleotides: 12. As DNA, the CDR3 is TGTGCCAGCACCCCTACCCCACAGGGGCTCTCCTACGAGCAGTACTTC. It translates to CASTPTPQGLSYEQYF.

V usage is TRBV7-3 and J usage is TRBJ2-3, with TRBD2 matching over 9 bases. Losses at the gene ends were 1 base for V and 5 bases for J; bases not matched to a gene: 7. The CDR3 is 16 amino acids. CDR1 and CDR2 from the germline V gene are SGHTA and FQGTGA. CDR3 region: CASSLRASGIGDTQYF. The DNA of the CDR3 is TGTGCCAGCAGCTTAAGGGCTAGCGGGATAGGAGATACGCAGTATTTT.

This clone appeared a few times. V usage is TRBV12-5 and J usage is TRBJ2-7, with D maybe TRBD1 (6 bases). CDR1 is LGHNT and CDR2 is FRNRAP in the germline V gene. This CDR3 is 18 amino acids long. The germline V and J ends were trimmed by 0 bases and 4 bases, with 22 bases remaining between them. CDR3 in amino acids: CASGLVLNIFQGTYEQYF. As DNA, the CDR3 is TGTGCTAGTGGTTTGGTACTGAATATATTCCAGGGGACGTACGAGCAGTACTTC.

The genes are TRBV5-1 and TRBJ2-2; tentative D call: TRBD1 (5 bases). This CDR3 contains 14 residues. The V gene lost 9 bases and the J gene lost 0 bases, with 12 bases spanning the gap. The germline CDR1 and CDR2 sequences are SGHRS and YFSETQ. For the CDR3, the DNA is TGCGCCACCAAACTACAGGCGAACACCGGGGAGCTGTTTTTT. It yields the protein CATKLQANTGELFF.

The CDR3 loop reads CASSQGTGFDYNEQFF. The CDR3 region has the DNA TGCGCCAGCAGCCAGGGGACAGGGTTTGACTACAATGAGCAGTTCTTC. The J gene is TRBJ2-1, the V gene TRBV5-1, with TRBD1 matching over 9 bases. The CDR3 spans 16 residues. CDR1 SGHRS and CDR2 YFSETQ come from the germline V gene. V was clipped by 4 bases and J by 3 bases; unmatched bases: 8.

The J gene is TRBJ2-2, the V gene TRBV5-1; D is possibly TRBD2 (5 bases). Trimming removed 4 bases at V and 2 bases at J, with 18 bases between. Looked up from germline, CDR1 is SGHRS and CDR2 is YFSETQ. This CDR3 is built from 17 residues. CDR3 in DNA: TGCGCCAGCAGCCCCACCCCCGGTAGCGATAACACCGGGGAGCTGTTTTTT. Its protein is CASSPTPGSDNTGELFF.

The chain carries TRBV30 and TRBJ2-2; D gene unclear. With 3 bases removed from V and 7 bases from J, the gap between germline ends came to 21 bases. Per germline, CDR1 GTSNPN and CDR2 SVGIG (reference sequence). This CDR3 region has 16 residues. The CDR3 DNA is TGTGCCTGGAGGTTCCCTGGTACCGGTTCCCACGGGGAGCTGTTTTTT. Translated: CAWRFPGTGSHGELFF. The full variable domain, its missing parts supplied by reference TRBV30 and TRBJ2-2, is SQTIHQWPATLVQPVGSPLSLECTVEGTSNPNLYWYRQAAGRGLQLLFYSVGIGQISSEVPQNLSASRPQDRQFILSSKKLLLSDSGFYLCAWRFPGTGSHGELFFGEGSRLTVL.

V usage is TRBV10-3 and J usage is TRBJ2-2; the match to TRBD1 covers 8 bases. The CDR3 has 12 residues. V trimming: 10 bases; J trimming: 8 bases; junction bases outside the gene matches: 6. Germline V gene sequence: CDR1 ENHRY, CDR2 SYGVKD. For the CDR3, the DNA is TGTGCCACCCAGGGGGCGTCGGGGGAGCTGTTTTTT. Amino acids: CATQGASGELFF.

The V call is TRBV2, the J call TRBJ2-1, with 9 positions matching TRBD2. V trimming: 7 bases; J trimming: 8 bases; junction bases outside the gene matches: 15. The CDR3 consists of 16 residues. Germline lookup yields CDR1 SNHLY and CDR2 FYNNEI. CDR3 in amino acids: CASTETGRGGLYEQFF. The CDR3 DNA is TGTGCCAGCACCGAAACGGGGCGGGGGGGCCTTTATGAGCAGTTCTTC.

This clone was recorded once. This chain links TRBV6-1 with TRBJ2-3; tentatively, D is TRBD2 (6 bases). Germline lookup yields CDR1 MNHNS and CDR2 SASEGT. Trimming stripped 6 bases from V and 1 base from J, with 14 bases between. This CDR3 spans 15 amino acids. The DNA for the CDR3 is TGTGCCAGCAGGCCGCGGGACCCAGGCACAGATACGCAGTATTTT. Protein product: CASRPRDPGTDTQYF.

This sequence joins TRBV11-1 and TRBJ2-5; tentatively, D is TRBD2 (6 bases). This CDR3 is 11 amino acids long. V was trimmed by 5 bases and J by 5 bases, leaving 6 bases between them. CDR1 is SGHAT and CDR2 is FQDESV in the germline V gene (reference sequence). In DNA form, the CDR3 reads TGTGCCAGCAGCCGGGGGGAGACCCAGTACTTC. This codes for CASSRGETQYF.

This clone was recorded once. J is TRBJ1-5 and V is TRBV28; D remains ambiguous. Germline values: CDR1 MDHEN, CDR2 SYDVKM. This CDR3 comprises 15 residues. Between the trimmed V and J ends, which lost 5 bases and 3 bases, there was a span of 14 bases. The CDR3 region is CASSPDPGSNQPQHF. CDR3 bases: TGTGCCAGCAGTCCCGACCCAGGTTCCAATCAGCCCCAGCATTTT.

V and J are TRBV10-3 and TRBJ2-1; TRBD2 agrees at 15 bases. Per germline, CDR1 ENHRY and CDR2 SYGVKD. The CDR3 extends over 17 amino acids. Trimming took 2 bases from V and 8 from J; bases not matched to a gene: 7. The CDR3 nucleotides read TGTGCCATCAGTGAGCCCGGACTAGCGGGGGGGACGGATGAGCAGTTCTTC. Amino acids: CAISEPGLAGGTDEQFF.

This sequence joins TRBV6-5 and TRBJ1-1; possibly TRBD1 for D (5 bases). This CDR3 is 13 amino acids long. Germline V gives CDR1 MNHEY, CDR2 SVGAGI. With 5 bases removed from V and 1 base from J, the gap between germline ends came to 8 bases. The CDR3 DNA reads as TGTGCCAGCAGTGGACAAGAGAACACTGAAGCTTTCTTT. This encodes CASSGQENTEAFF.

The count of this clone is one. The chain recombines TRBV20-1 with TRBJ1-2; D is undetermined. The germline V gene encodes CDR1 DFQATT and CDR2 SNEGSKA (reference sequence). The ends were cut back, 0 bases at V and 6 bases at J, with 5 bases in the middle. The CDR3 spans 11 residues. The CDR3 region has the DNA TGCAGTGCTAGAGATTCGGATGGCTACACCTTC. Amino acid sequence: CSARDSDGYTF.

CDR3 sequence (DNA): TGTGCCAGCCTCCAGGACTCGAGCTCCTACAATGAGCAGTTCTTC. Translating it yields CASLQDSSSYNEQFF. The rearrangement joins TRBV6-1 to TRBJ2-1; possibly TRBD2 for D (5 bases). CDR1 and CDR2 from the germline V gene are MNHNS and SASEGT. Trimming removed 8 bases from V and 0 bases from J, with 14 bases in between. This CDR3 has 15 amino acids.

CDR3 protein: CASSLTSGGNIQYF. The CDR3 DNA follows: TGTGCCAGCAGCTTGACTAGCGGGGGAAACATTCAGTACTTC. The chain uses TRBV5-5 and TRBJ2-4, with 11 bases matching TRBD2. The V segment lost 1 base and the J segment 6 bases; nucleotides outside the gene matches: 0. The CDR3 has 14 amino acids. The V gene's germline CDR1 is SGHKS and CDR2 YYEKEE (reference sequence). The entire variable domain, with the rest obtained from reference TRBV5-5 and TRBJ2-4, is as follows: DAGVTQSPTHLIKTRGQQVTLRCSPISGHKSVSWYQQVLGQGPQFIFQYYEKEERGRGNFPDRFSARQFPNYSSELNVNALLLGDSALYLCASSLTSGGNIQYFGAGTRLSVL.

The genes are TRBV30 and TRBJ1-4; D perhaps matches TRBD1 (5 bases). CDR3 length: 17 amino acids. Germline-derived CDR1 and CDR2 are GTSNPN and SVGIG (reference sequence). The V end lost 1 base, the J end lost 0 bases, and 15 bases lay between the germline ends. As DNA, the CDR3 is TGTGCCTGGAGTGAGGCGAGTGGGGCTACAACTAATGAAAAACTGTTTTTT. Its translation: CAWSEASGATTNEKLFF.

The V and J genes are TRBV10-3 and TRBJ1-2; D not resolved. The CDR3 is 14 amino acids. Germline lookup yields CDR1 ENHRY and CDR2 SYGVKD. V was trimmed by 0 bases and J by 3 bases, leaving 8 bases between them. The CDR3 DNA reads as TGTGCCATCAGTGAGTCTCGAGGAGACTATGGCTACACCTTC. It translates to CAISESRGDYGYTF.

This chain connects TRBV7-2 to TRBJ1-2; a weak D match, TRBD1 (5 bases). V was pared by 5 bases and J by 5 bases, with 24 bases between. In germline, CDR1 is SGHTA, CDR2 FQGNSA. This CDR3 has 17 residues. The CDR3 bases are TGTGCCAGCAGCCCCCTTATTCTTTCGGCAGGGAGGTATGGCTACACCTTC. This codes for CASSPLILSAGRYGYTF.

The chain joins TRBV30 to TRBJ1-1, with TRBD1 as a possible D gene (6 bases). Trimming removed 7 bases at V and 0 bases at J, with 15 bases between. The CDR3 runs 14 residues. Germline V gene lookup returns CDR1 GTSNPN and CDR2 SVGIG (reference sequence). The CDR3 coding sequence is TGTGCCTCCACGACGTGGGACATGAACACTGAAGCTTTCTTT. This translates into CASTTWDMNTEAFF.

The chain uses TRBV5-1 and TRBJ2-1, with no clear D. The CDR3 has 13 residues. V lost 2 bases and J 4 bases, leaving 7 bases between the germline ends. Looked up from germline, CDR1 is SGHRS and CDR2 is YFSETQ. The CDR3 sequence is CASSFAQYNEQFF. The CDR3, as DNA: TGCGCCAGCAGCTTTGCACAGTACAATGAGCAGTTCTTC.